The rows below give T cell receptor beta chains drawn from one sample of a study of blood T cell repertoires in COVID-19. Sequencing used immunoSEQ multiplex PCR; TCRdb keeps in-frame clones, though not all of them. The sample lists about 180,000 clones; over 75% were seen once. What was sequenced was peripheral blood. These receptors all come from a man in his sixties with acute or convalescent COVID-19. CDR3s include the opening cysteine and the closing phenylalanine or tryptophan. A D gene is named only where the DNA matches it firmly. Size is omitted from some rows. Given values are once, few, many or a class for expanded clones.

CDR3nt	CDR3aa	abundance	v_gene	d_gene	j_gene
TGTGCCAGCAGCTTCCGAGCTCGGTCAAATAAGGGAAACACCATATATTTT	CASSFRARSNKGNTIYF	once	TRBV7-9	-	TRBJ1-3
TGTGCCAGCAGTCCTCCGGGACAGGGGGGGTTTGGCAATCAGCCCCAGCATTTT	CASSPPGQGGFGNQPQHF	-	TRBV28	TRBD1	TRBJ1-5
TGTGCCAGCAGCCCGACTAGCGGGAGGGAGGGGGCCAACGTCCTGACTTTC	CASSPTSGREGANVLTF	-	TRBV27	TRBD2	TRBJ2-6
TGTGCCAGCAGCGGGACTAGCGGTTCAGGAGATACGCAGTATTTT	CASSGTSGSGDTQYF	-	TRBV5-5	TRBD2	TRBJ2-3
TGTGCCAGCAGCTTAGGGACAGGGTTGTCCTACGAGCAGTACTTC	CASSLGTGLSYEQYF	-	TRBV7-9	TRBD1	TRBJ2-7
TGTGCCAGCAGTTTGAGGGTAACCGGGGAGCTGTTTTTT	CASSLRVTGELFF	-	TRBV28	-	TRBJ2-2
TGTGCCAGCAGGCCCCTGTTCGGGGGGTTAGCCAAAAACATTCAGTACTTC	CASRPLFGGLAKNIQYF	-	TRBV28	TRBD2	TRBJ2-4
TGTGCCATCAGTGAGTTACCTCGTGGGGGCAACGCTGAAGCTTTCTTT	CAISELPRGGNAEAFF	-	TRBV10-3	-	TRBJ1-1
TGTGCCAGCAGTTCCCCCTCTACAGGGAAAGAGACCCAGTACTTC	CASSSPSTGKETQYF	-	TRBV28	-	TRBJ2-5
TGTGCCAGCAGTTTGAGGGTCAGGCAGCCCCAGCATTTT	CASSLRVRQPQHF	-	TRBV28	-	TRBJ1-5
TGTGCCAGCAGTACGTTCCGGACGCGGGGCGTAAAACTGTTTTTT	CASSTFRTRGVKLFF	-	TRBV6-5	-	TRBJ1-4
TGTGCCAGCAGTTACAGGACAGGGGGCCAAGAGACCCAGTACTTC	CASSYRTGGQETQYF	-	TRBV6-5	TRBD1	TRBJ2-5
TGTGCCAGCAGTTCGAGAACCGGGACAGGGGTACATCAGCCCCAGCATTTT	CASSSRTGTGVHQPQHF	-	TRBV28	TRBD1	TRBJ1-5
TGTGCCATCGGGGGGTTAGCGGGTAAAAATGAGCAGTTCTTC	CAIGGLAGKNEQFF	once	TRBV10-3	TRBD2	TRBJ2-1
TGTGCCAGCAGCCCTCTTTCGAGCGGGACGAGCAATGAGCAGTTCTTC	CASSPLSSGTSNEQFF	-	TRBV7-8	TRBD2	TRBJ2-1
TGTGCCAGCAGCTTGGTAGGGGGTCGCTCACCCCTCCACTTT	CASSLVGGRSPLHF	-	TRBV5-4	-	TRBJ1-6
TGTGCCAGCAGCGCCGACAGGCCGAACACTGAAGCTTTCTTT	CASSADRPNTEAFF	-	TRBV9	-	TRBJ1-1
TGTGCCAGTCAAGTATCGGACAGGGCAGATACGCAGTATTTT	CASQVSDRADTQYF	-	TRBV19	TRBD1	TRBJ2-3
TGTGCCAGCAGCTTAGATGGGGGGACTAATGAAAAACTGTTTTTT	CASSLDGGTNEKLFF	-	TRBV7-9	-	TRBJ1-4
TGTGCCAGCAGGGCCAACTGGGACAGACAAGAGACCCAGTACTTC	CASRANWDRQETQYF	-	TRBV27	TRBD1	TRBJ2-5
TGTGCCAGCTCAGCGGGACCTAGGGACACCATATATTTT	CASSAGPRDTIYF	-	TRBV18	-	TRBJ1-3
TGTGCCAGCAGCCCCAGCTGGGGCAGAAGCAATGAGCAGTTCTTC	CASSPSWGRSNEQFF	-	TRBV27	-	TRBJ2-1
TGTGCCAGCACCCCTTCGTACACCGGGGAGCTGTTTTTT	CASTPSYTGELFF	once	TRBV28	-	TRBJ2-2
TGTGCCAGCAGCTTAGACAGGGGTTCGGGCTACACCTTC	CASSLDRGSGYTF	-	TRBV11-2	-	TRBJ1-2
TGTGCCAGTAGTATGGGACAGGGGGATGGCTACACCTTC	CASSMGQGDGYTF	-	TRBV19	TRBD1	TRBJ1-2
TGTGCCAGCAGCTCGCAGGTGATTCAGGGGGAATCACCCCTCCACTTT	CASSSQVIQGESPLHF	-	TRBV7-2	TRBD1	TRBJ1-6
TGTGCCAGTAGTTCATCCCCTAGCGCCTACTCCTACGAGCAGTACTTC	CASSSSPSAYSYEQYF	-	TRBV19	-	TRBJ2-7
TGTGCCAGCAGTGCACCCGGACAAGGGGACAACGAGCAGTACTTC	CASSAPGQGDNEQYF	-	TRBV28	-	TRBJ2-7
TGTGCCAGCAGTTTCACCGGGACAGGGTTCAATGAGCAGTTCTTC	CASSFTGTGFNEQFF	-	TRBV6-5	TRBD1	TRBJ2-1
TGTGCCAGCAGCTCAACGGACAGATACTCCTACGAGCAGTACTTC	CASSSTDRYSYEQYF	-	TRBV7-9	-	TRBJ2-7
TGTGCCAGCAGCCGGGAGACTAGCGGGAGATTGCATGAGCAGTTCTTC	CASSRETSGRLHEQFF	few	TRBV5-8	TRBD2	TRBJ2-1
TGCGCCAGCAGCCAAGATCGACAGGGGAATGAAAAACTGTTTTTT	CASSQDRQGNEKLFF	few	TRBV4-3	TRBD1	TRBJ1-4
TGCGCCAGCAGCTTGGCTGGACTAGCGGGGCCCACAGATACGCAGTATTTT	CASSLAGLAGPTDTQYF	-	TRBV5-1	TRBD2	TRBJ2-3
TGTGCCAGCTCACAAGCCGGGACTAGCGGGAGCTCCTACGAGCAGTACTTC	CASSQAGTSGSSYEQYF	-	TRBV18	TRBD2	TRBJ2-7
TGCAGTGCTAGTTCAGGAGGCGGGAGCGGTTCCTACAATGAGCAGTTCTTC	CSASSGGGSGSYNEQFF	-	TRBV20-1	TRBD2	TRBJ2-1
TGTGCCAGCAGGACGGACAGGGAACCCGCAGATACGCAGTATTTT	CASRTDREPADTQYF	once	TRBV6-5	TRBD1	TRBJ2-3
TGTGCCAGCAGCTTAGTCGGGACAGGGAAGCTAAATCAGCCCCAGCATTTT	CASSLVGTGKLNQPQHF	-	TRBV7-8	TRBD1	TRBJ1-5
TGTGCCATCAGTGAGTTCGGGGGACGGCAGCCCCAGCATTTT	CAISEFGGRQPQHF	few	TRBV10-3	-	TRBJ1-5
TGTGCCAGCAGTTTTTTCGACAGGGGCCGCACCTACGAGCAGTACTTC	CASSFFDRGRTYEQYF	-	TRBV27	TRBD1	TRBJ2-7
TGTGCCAGCAGAGACCCAACGAGGACTGAAGCTTTCTTT	CASRDPTRTEAFF	-	TRBV28	-	TRBJ1-1
TGTGCCAGCACCCCGACAGGGGGGCGGGGTCAGCCCCAGCATTTT	CASTPTGGRGQPQHF	-	TRBV6-6	TRBD1	TRBJ1-5
TGTGCCAGCAGGCTCGACAGGGGTCCTAGCTATGGCTACACCTTC	CASRLDRGPSYGYTF	-	TRBV5-4	TRBD1	TRBJ1-2
TGTGCCAGCATGGGATTCGGAGGCGGCTACACCTTC	CASMGFGGGYTF	-	TRBV6-5	-	TRBJ1-2
TGTGCCAGCAGCTTAACTTTCAGCGATGAGCAGTTCTTC	CASSLTFSDEQFF	once	TRBV7-3	-	TRBJ2-1
TGTGCCAGCAGTTTAAGGAGTAACTATGGCTACACCTTC	CASSLRSNYGYTF	-	TRBV12-3/TRBV12-4	-	TRBJ1-2
TGTGCCAGCAGCCCGGAGGCCGGGGAGCTGTTTTTT	CASSPEAGELFF	-	TRBV2	-	TRBJ2-2
TGTGCCAGCGGGGGGAGCGAGCAGTACTTC	CASGGSEQYF	-	TRBV9	-	TRBJ2-7
TGTGCCAGCAGCTTAACAGTAACAAATGAAAAACTGTTTTTT	CASSLTVTNEKLFF	-	TRBV7-9	-	TRBJ1-4
TGTGCCAGCAGCTACGGGGTTCAGGGGGGTTCACCCCTCCACTTT	CASSYGVQGGSPLHF	-	TRBV7-3	TRBD1	TRBJ1-6
TGTGCCAGCAGCGCTGGGTCAAACGAGGGTGAGCAGTTCTTC	CASSAGSNEGEQFF	-	TRBV5-6	-	TRBJ2-1
TGCGCCAGCAGCTTGCTTTGGGGGCGAGAGCAGTACTTC	CASSLLWGREQYF	-	TRBV5-1	-	TRBJ2-7
TGTGCCAGTATAGGAGAGGCTGAAAAACTGTTTTTT	CASIGEAEKLFF	-	TRBV19	-	TRBJ1-4
TGTGCCAGCAGCAGAATGGGGCCTCGTGATCGGGAGCAGTACTTC	CASSRMGPRDREQYF	-	TRBV6-5	-	TRBJ2-7
TGTGCCATCAGTGTGGGGCAGGGGGAAAACTACGAGCAGTACTTC	CAISVGQGENYEQYF	-	TRBV10-3	TRBD1	TRBJ2-7
TGTGCCAGCAGGCGCGGGACAGGGGCGAACTATGGCTACACCTTC	CASRRGTGANYGYTF	once	TRBV6-5	TRBD1	TRBJ1-2
TGCAGCGTTGGAGGAGGCCGCAATCAGCCCCAGCATTTT	CSVGGGRNQPQHF	-	TRBV29-1	-	TRBJ1-5
TGCGCCAGCAGCTTTGGAGGCCCCTACGAGCAGTACTTC	CASSFGGPYEQYF	-	TRBV5-1	-	TRBJ2-7